The clone carrying this T cell receptor (beta chain) appeared many times. This sample was taken from a study of Graves' ophthalmopathy and Graves' hyperthyroidism. Study in general: The collection of peripheral blood took place at initial diagnosis, before any treatment.

Uncontrolled infections, pregnancy, lactation or other autoimmune diseases led to patient exclusion. Clinical symptoms, serum thyroxine, TRAb, thyroid ultrasound and orbital computed tomography were relied on for diagnosis. Transcripts of RNA were the source for amplifying TCR beta CDR3 regions. HTBI primers served in a first-round RT-PCR, which a second-round multiplex PCR followed. Each CDR3 protein gets one entry after TCRdb re-called the multiplex PCR reads with MiXCR. The data contain about 220,000 distinct CDR3 sequences, 20% to 25% of them singletons. The CDR3 runs to 12 residues. Germline V lookup: CDR1 KGHDR, CDR2 SFDVKD. Between the trimmed V and J ends, which lost 4 bases and 4 bases, there was a span of 6 bases.

This clonotype was sampled from a woman in her forties or fifties with Graves' ophthalmopathy. The chain joins TRBV24-1 to TRBJ2-5; no clear D. Input material: peripheral blood. The CDR3 reads CATSDRRETQYF. CDR3 bases: TGTGCCACCAGTGACCGTCGAGAGACCCAGTACTTC.